The rows below give T cell receptor beta chains drawn from one sample of a study of blood T cell repertoires in COVID-19. Generated by immunoSEQ multiplex PCR, the TCRdb table keeps only in-frame clones and is missing some. The sample holds 200,000 or so clones; 79% are singletons and the top ten take roughly a sixth. The material sequenced was peripheral blood. The receptors stem from a man aged 55 to 70 with active or convalescent COVID-19. CDR3s include the opening cysteine and the closing phenylalanine or tryptophan. The order of the fields is CDR3 length, D gene, V gene, J gene, clone size, CDR3 DNA, CDR3 protein. A D gene is named only where the DNA matches it firmly. Size is omitted from some rows. Given values are once, few, many or a class for expanded clones.

>15|TRBD1|TRBV25-1|TRBJ2-2|NA
TGTGCCAGCAGAGACAGGGGCGCGAACACCGGGGAGCTGTTTTTT
CASRDRGANTGELFF
>13|NA|TRBV11-1|TRBJ2-7|NA
TGTGCCAGCAGCTTTGAAGGGGGGGGACTGCGGTACTTC
CASSFEGGGLRYF
>13|NA|TRBV12-3/TRBV12-4|TRBJ1-2|NA
TGTGCCAGCAGTTGGGGGGGTGACTATGGCTACACCTTC
CASSWGGDYGYTF
>14|TRBD2|TRBV4-1|TRBJ2-7|once
TGCGCCAGCAGCCAAGGTCTAGCGGGGTACGAGCAGTACTTC
CASSQGLAGYEQYF
>12|TRBD1|TRBV27|TRBJ1-1|NA
TGTGCCAGCAGTCAAAACAGGGGTTTAGCTTTCTTT
CASSQNRGLAFF
>13|NA|TRBV6-1|TRBJ1-1|NA
TGTGCCAGCAGTGACGACAGGAACACTGAAGCTTTCTTT
CASSDDRNTEAFF
>16|TRBD1|TRBV7-9|TRBJ2-5|NA
TGTGCCAGCAGCCGTGGGACAGGGGGCGCGAAAGAGACCCAGTACTTC
CASSRGTGGAKETQYF
>13|NA|TRBV5-8|TRBJ2-5|NA
TGTGCCAGCAGCTTGACAGGGCGAGAGACCCAGTACTTC
CASSLTGRETQYF
>14|NA|TRBV19|TRBJ2-1|many
TGTGCCAGTAGTATTGGCGGGTGGGGAAGAGGGCAGTTCTTC
CASSIGGWGRGQFF
>15|TRBD1|TRBV7-8|TRBJ1-5|NA
TGTGCCAGCAGCTTAGGTCCCGGGACAGCCTTGTCCCAGCATTTT
CASSLGPGTALSQHF
>15|TRBD2|TRBV28|TRBJ2-7|NA
TGTGCCAGCAGTGCTAATAGCGGGAGGGCCTCCGAGCAGTACTTC
CASSANSGRASEQYF
>16|NA|TRBV18|TRBJ2-6|NA
TGTGCCAGCTCACCTGGCCTTGCCTCTGGGGCCAACGTCCTGACTTTC
CASSPGLASGANVLTF
>17|NA|TRBV6-2/TRBV6-3|TRBJ1-1|NA
TGTGCCAGCAGTTACTCGGCGGAGTACCAGATGAACACTGAAGCTTTCTTT
CASSYSAEYQMNTEAFF
>16|TRBD2|TRBV2|TRBJ2-3|many
TGTGCCAGCAGAACCGGGACTAGCGCTAACACAGATACGCAGTATTTT
CASRTGTSANTDTQYF
>13|NA|TRBV29-1|TRBJ2-1|few
TGCAGCGTTGAAGGTTGGGAGGCGAATGAGCAGTTCTTC
CSVEGWEANEQFF
>15|NA|TRBV18|TRBJ2-3|NA
TGTGCCAGCTCACTTTCCCCCGGGGGCACAGATACGCAGTATTTT
CASSLSPGGTDTQYF